This T cell receptor (beta chain) was captured in a study of blood T cells in healthy people across ages. The authors ran a second PCR of 7 to 11 cycles using a sample-barcoded 5' primer and a J-beta primer mix. TCRdb fed the 5' RACE reads into MiXCR, producing one record per CDR3 protein. The data contain around 2 million distinct CDR3 sequences, approximately 39% of them singletons. Germline values: CDR1 LGHNA, CDR2 YSLEER. V lost 0 bases and J lost 6, with 14 bases in between. The CDR3 has 15 residues. This rearrangement joins TRBV4-3 to TRBJ1-2, with D tentatively TRBD1 (6 bases). The origin of this receptor is a human donor in good health. Sequenced material: blood. The CDR3 DNA reads as TGCGCCAGCAGCCAAGAAGTGGGACAACTCGATGGCTACACCTTC. Translated: CASSQEVGQLDGYTF.